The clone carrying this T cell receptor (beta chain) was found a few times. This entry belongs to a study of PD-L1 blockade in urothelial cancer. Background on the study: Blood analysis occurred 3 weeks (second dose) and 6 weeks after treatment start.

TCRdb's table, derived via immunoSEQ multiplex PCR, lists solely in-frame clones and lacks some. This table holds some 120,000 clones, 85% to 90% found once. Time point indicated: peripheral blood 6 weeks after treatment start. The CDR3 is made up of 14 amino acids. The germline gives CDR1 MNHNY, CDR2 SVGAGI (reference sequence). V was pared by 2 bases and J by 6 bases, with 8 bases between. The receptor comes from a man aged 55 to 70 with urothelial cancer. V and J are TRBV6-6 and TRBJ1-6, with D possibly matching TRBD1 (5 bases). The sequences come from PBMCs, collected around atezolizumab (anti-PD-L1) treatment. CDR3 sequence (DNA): TGTGCCAGCAGTTACAAGGGGCCTAATTCACCCCTCCACTTT. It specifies CASSYKGPNSPLHF.